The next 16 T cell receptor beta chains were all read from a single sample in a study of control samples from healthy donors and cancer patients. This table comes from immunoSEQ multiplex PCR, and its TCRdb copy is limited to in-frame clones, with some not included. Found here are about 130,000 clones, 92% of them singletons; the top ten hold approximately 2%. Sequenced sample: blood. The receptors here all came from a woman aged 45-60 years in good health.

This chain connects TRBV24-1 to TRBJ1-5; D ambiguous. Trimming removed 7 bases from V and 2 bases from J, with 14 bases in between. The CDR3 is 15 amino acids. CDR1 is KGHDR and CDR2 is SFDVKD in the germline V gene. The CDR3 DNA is TGTGCCACCAGCGCATCTGGTTCCGGCAATCAGCCCCAGCATTTT. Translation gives CATSASGSGNQPQHF.

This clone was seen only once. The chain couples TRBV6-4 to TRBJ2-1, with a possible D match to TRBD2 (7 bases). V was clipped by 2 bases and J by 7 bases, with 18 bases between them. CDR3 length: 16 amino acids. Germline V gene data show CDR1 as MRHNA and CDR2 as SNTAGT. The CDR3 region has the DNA TGTGCCAGCAGTGACGGAAGTGGGGGGGCGACGAATGAGCAGTTCTTC. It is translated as CASSDGSGGATNEQFF.

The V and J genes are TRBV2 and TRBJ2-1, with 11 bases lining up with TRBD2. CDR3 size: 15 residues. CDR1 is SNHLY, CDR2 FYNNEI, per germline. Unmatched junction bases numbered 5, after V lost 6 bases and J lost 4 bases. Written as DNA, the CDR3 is TGTGCCAGCAGGAATACTAGCGGGAGTTACAATGAGCAGTTCTTC. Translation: CASRNTSGSYNEQFF.

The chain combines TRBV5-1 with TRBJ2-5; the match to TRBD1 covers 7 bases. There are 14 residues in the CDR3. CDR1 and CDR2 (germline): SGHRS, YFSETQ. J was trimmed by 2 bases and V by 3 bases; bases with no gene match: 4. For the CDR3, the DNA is TGCGCCAGCAGCTACGGGACAGCACAAGAGACCCAGTACTTC. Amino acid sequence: CASSYGTAQETQYF. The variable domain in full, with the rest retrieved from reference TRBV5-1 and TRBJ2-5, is KAGVTQTPRYLIKTRGQQVTLSCSPISGHRSVSWYQQTPGQGLQFLFEYFSETQRNKGNFPGRFSGRQFSNSRSEMNVSTLELGDSALYLCASSYGTAQETQYFGPGTRLLVL.

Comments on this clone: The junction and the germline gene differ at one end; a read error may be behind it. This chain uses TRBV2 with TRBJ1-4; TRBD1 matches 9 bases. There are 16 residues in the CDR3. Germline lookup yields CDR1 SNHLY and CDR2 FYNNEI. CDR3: CASREGQGTGDEKLFF. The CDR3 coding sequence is TGTGCCAGCAGGGAAGGACAGGGGACGGGCGATGAAAAACTGTTTTTT.

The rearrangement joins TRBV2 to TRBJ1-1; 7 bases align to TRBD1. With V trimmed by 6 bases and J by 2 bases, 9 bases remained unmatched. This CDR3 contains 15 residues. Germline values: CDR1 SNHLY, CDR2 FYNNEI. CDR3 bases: TGTGCCAGCAGAGCGCTAGGGGGCGTTAACACTGAAGCTTTCTTT. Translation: CASRALGGVNTEAFF.

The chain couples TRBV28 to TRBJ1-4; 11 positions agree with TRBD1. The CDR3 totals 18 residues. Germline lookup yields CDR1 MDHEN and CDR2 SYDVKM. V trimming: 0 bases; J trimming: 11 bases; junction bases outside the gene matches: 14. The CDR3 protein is CASSLWAGTGGGTVKLFF. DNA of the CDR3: TGTGCCAGCAGTTTATGGGCCGGGACAGGGGGGGGTACGGTGAAACTGTTTTTT.

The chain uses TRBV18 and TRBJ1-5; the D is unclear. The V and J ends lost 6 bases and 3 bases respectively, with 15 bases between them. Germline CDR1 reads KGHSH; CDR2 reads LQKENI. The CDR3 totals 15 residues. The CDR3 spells CASSRITGNNQPQHF. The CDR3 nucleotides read TGTGCCAGCTCCCGAATAACGGGGAACAATCAGCCCCAGCATTTT.

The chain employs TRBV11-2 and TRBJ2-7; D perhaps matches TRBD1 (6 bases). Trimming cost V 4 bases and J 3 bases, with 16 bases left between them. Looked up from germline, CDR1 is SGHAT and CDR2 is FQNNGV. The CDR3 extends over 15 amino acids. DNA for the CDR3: TGTGCCAGCAGCTCTACAGGGAATCGGGACTACGAGCAGTACTTC. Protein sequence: CASSSTGNRDYEQYF.

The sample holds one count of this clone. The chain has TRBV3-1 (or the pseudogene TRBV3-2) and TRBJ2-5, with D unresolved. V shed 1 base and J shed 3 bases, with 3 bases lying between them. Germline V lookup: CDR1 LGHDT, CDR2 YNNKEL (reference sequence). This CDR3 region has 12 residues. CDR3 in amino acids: CASSQVKETQYF. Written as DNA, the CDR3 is TGTGCCAGCAGCCAAGTGAAAGAGACCCAGTACTTC.

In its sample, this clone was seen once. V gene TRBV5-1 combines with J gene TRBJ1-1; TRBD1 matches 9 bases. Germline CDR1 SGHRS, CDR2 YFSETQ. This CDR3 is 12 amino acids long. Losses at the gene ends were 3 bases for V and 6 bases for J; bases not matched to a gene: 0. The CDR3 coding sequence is TGCGCCAGCAGCTGGACAGGGGCTGAAGCTTTCTTT. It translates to CASSWTGAEAFF.

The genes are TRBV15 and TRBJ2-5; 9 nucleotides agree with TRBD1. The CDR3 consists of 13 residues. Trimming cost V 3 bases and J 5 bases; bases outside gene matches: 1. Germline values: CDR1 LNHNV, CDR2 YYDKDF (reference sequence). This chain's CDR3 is CATSRGQGETQYF. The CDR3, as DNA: TGTGCCACCAGCAGGGGACAGGGTGAGACCCAGTACTTC.

CDR3 in amino acids: CASSQSVAQGANGYTF. For the CDR3, the DNA is TGTGCCAGCAGCCAATCGGTAGCGCAGGGGGCTAATGGCTACACCTTC. The genes are TRBV3-1 (or the pseudogene TRBV3-2) and TRBJ1-2; TRBD1 matches at 8 bases. The germline gives CDR1 LGHDT, CDR2 YNNKEL (reference sequence). The CDR3 loop spans 16 amino acids. The V gene end was trimmed by 2 bases and the J gene end by 6 bases; junction bases not matched to a gene: 11.

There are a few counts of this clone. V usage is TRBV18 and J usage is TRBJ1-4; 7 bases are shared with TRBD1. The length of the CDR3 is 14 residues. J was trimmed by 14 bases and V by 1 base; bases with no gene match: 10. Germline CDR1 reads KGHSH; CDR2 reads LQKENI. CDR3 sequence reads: CASSPLGTESTLFF. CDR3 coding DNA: TGTGCCAGCTCACCACTCGGGACAGAGAGTACTCTGTTTTTT.

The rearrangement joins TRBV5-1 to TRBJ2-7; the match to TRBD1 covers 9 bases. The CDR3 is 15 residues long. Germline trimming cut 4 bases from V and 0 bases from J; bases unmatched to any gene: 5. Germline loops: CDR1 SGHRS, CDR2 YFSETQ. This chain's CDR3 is CASSPGQGHSYEQYF. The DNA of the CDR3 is TGCGCCAGCAGCCCAGGACAGGGGCACTCCTACGAGCAGTACTTC.

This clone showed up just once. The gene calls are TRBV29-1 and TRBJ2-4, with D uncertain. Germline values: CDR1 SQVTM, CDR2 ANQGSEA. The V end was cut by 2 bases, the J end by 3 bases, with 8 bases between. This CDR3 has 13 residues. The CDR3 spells CSVESANKNIQYF. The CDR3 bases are TGCAGCGTTGAATCGGCGAACAAAAACATTCAGTACTTC.